The TCR beta chain under discussion was sequenced for a study of Graves' ophthalmopathy and Graves' hyperthyroidism. General study results and limits: Blood also carried most expanded thyroid clonotypes exceeding 0.001 frequency.

Among the exclusions were patients with other autoimmune diseases, uncontrolled infections, pregnancy or lactation. Details on this clonotype: Its antigen is still unknown.

Researchers took RNA transcripts and amplified TCR beta CDR3 regions from them. The workflow started with a first-round RT-PCR run with HTBI primers and then moved on to a second-round multiplex PCR. MiXCR, run by TCRdb on the multiplex PCR reads, gives a single entry per CDR3 protein. The table lists over a million distinct CDR3 sequences, about 35% of them singletons. Sequencing input: peripheral blood or thyroid tissue (not recorded which). The source of this sequence is an adult man with Graves' hyperthyroidism.

CDR3 amino acids: CASRSGTPSSYEQYF. In nucleotides, the CDR3 is TGCGCCAGCAGATCCGGGACACCTAGCTCCTACGAGCAGTACTTC. The rearrangement joins TRBV4-1 to TRBJ2-7; the D gene is possibly TRBD1 (6 bases). V gave up 6 bases and J gave up 0 bases, with 15 bases separating them. Germline V CDR1 and CDR2: MGHRA, YSYEKL. The CDR3 is 15 residues long.